Presented here are 26 T cell receptor beta chains from one specimen sequenced in a study of OX40 agonist ivuxolimab in advanced cancers. Here immunoSEQ multiplex PCR was the method, and the copy in TCRdb shows in-frame clones only, minus some. Here the sample spans 65,000 to 90,000 clones, more than 80% being singletons. Sequences were derived from CD4+ or CD8+ T cells sorted from blood, sampled in a trial of the OX40 agonist ivuxolimab. These receptors came from an adult with an advanced solid tumor such as melanoma, head and neck, liver or kidney cancer.

The chain joins TRBV2 to TRBJ2-7; 8 bases agree with TRBD1. V gave up 3 bases and J gave up 5 bases; unmatched junction bases: 12. CDR1 is SNHLY, CDR2 FYNNEI, per germline. CDR3 length equals 16 residues. The CDR3 sequence: CASSDLARTGLHEQYF. The CDR3 bases are TGTGCCAGCAGTGATTTGGCCAGGACAGGGCTCCACGAGCAGTACTTC.

This chain joins TRBV27 and TRBJ2-2; 10 bases agree with TRBD2. CDR1 MNHEY and CDR2 SMNVEV come from the germline V gene (reference sequence). The CDR3 covers 19 residues. V lost 3 bases and J lost 4; bases outside the gene matches: 14. The CDR3: CASSLLGQRGGRVTGELFF. The CDR3 DNA follows: TGTGCCAGCAGTTTGTTGGGCCAGCGGGGGGGCCGTGTCACCGGGGAGCTGTTTTTT.

This rearrangement joins TRBV7-3 to TRBJ1-1; D remains unclear. V was pared by 5 bases and J by 0 bases, with 13 bases between. This CDR3 contains 15 residues. Germline V gene data show CDR1 as SGHTA and CDR2 as FQGTGA. CDR3 DNA sequence: TGTGCCAGCAGCCTGATAGGGCCTTTGAACACTGAAGCTTTCTTT. Its protein is CASSLIGPLNTEAFF. Looking up the rest from reference TRBV7-3 and TRBJ1-1 gives the full variable domain: GAGVSQTPSNKVTEKGKYVELRCDPISGHTALYWYRQSLGQGPEFLIYFQGTGAADDSGLPNDRFFAVRPEGSVSTLKIQRTERGDSAVYLCASSLIGPLNTEAFFGQGTRLTVV.

This sequence joins TRBV25-1 and TRBJ1-5; D remains unclear. The CDR3 runs to 12 residues. The germline V and J ends were trimmed by 3 bases and 4 bases, with 4 bases remaining between them. Germline assignment: CDR1 MGHDK and CDR2 SYGVNS. CDR3 DNA sequence: TGTGCCAGCAGTGAGGGGAATCAGCCCCAGCATTTT. It specifies CASSEGNQPQHF.

The chain links TRBV6-5 to TRBJ2-7; 7 bases agree with TRBD1. J was trimmed by 6 bases and V by 2 bases; bases with no gene match: 4. The germline gives CDR1 MNHEY, CDR2 SVGAGI. The CDR3 loop spans 13 amino acids. Here the CDR3 reads CASSYAQGVEQYF. The CDR3 DNA reads TGTGCCAGCAGTTACGCGCAGGGGGTCGAGCAGTACTTC.

This chain connects TRBV7-8 to TRBJ2-2, with a possible D match to TRBD2 (5 bases). V was trimmed by 3 bases and J by 3 bases, leaving 11 bases between them. CDR1 SGHVS and CDR2 FQNEAQ come from the germline V gene. The CDR3 covers 15 residues. This chain's CDR3 is CASSLLVGDTGELFF. The CDR3 nucleotides are TGTGCCAGCAGCTTGCTGGTCGGGGACACCGGGGAGCTGTTTTTT.

The gene calls are TRBV27 and TRBJ2-7; 8 positions agree with TRBD1. J was trimmed by 1 base and V by 6 bases; bases with no gene match: 5. Per the germline V gene, CDR1 is MNHEY and CDR2 is SMNVEV (reference sequence). CDR3 size: 14 residues. The CDR3 loop reads CASSSGQESYEQYF. Here the CDR3 DNA reads TGTGCCAGCAGCTCGGGACAGGAGTCCTACGAGCAGTACTTC.

This rearrangement joins TRBV14 to TRBJ2-2; D may be TRBD1 or TRBD2 (5 bases each). CDR1 and CDR2 (germline): SGHDN, FVKESK. Trimming cost V 0 bases and J 6 bases, with 11 bases left between them. The CDR3 length is 15 residues. This CDR3 reads CASSQDYQGPGELFF. CDR3 coding DNA: TGTGCCAGCAGCCAAGATTATCAGGGACCCGGGGAGCTGTTTTTT. Supplemented by reference TRBV14 and TRBJ2-2, the full variable domain reads EAGVTQFPSHSVIEKGQTVTLRCDPISGHDNLYWYRRVMGKEIKFLLHFVKESKQDESGMPNNRFLAERTGGTYSTLKVQPAELEDSGVYFCASSQDYQGPGELFFGEGSRLTVL.

This clone was counted once. The chain employs TRBV6-5 and TRBJ1-1; maybe TRBD1 (5 bases). The CDR3 runs to 12 residues. The V and J ends lost 6 bases and 4 bases respectively, with 9 bases between them. CDR1 and CDR2 (germline): MNHEY, SVGAGI. The CDR3 is CASSQGFTEAFF. The CDR3 coding sequence is TGTGCCAGCAGCCAGGGATTCACTGAAGCTTTCTTT.

The chain links TRBV11-2 to TRBJ1-1, with D unresolved. The CDR3 sequence is 16 residues long. Per germline, CDR1 SGHAT and CDR2 FQNNGV. V dropped 0 bases and J dropped 4 bases, with 15 bases sitting between them. This chain's CDR3 is CASSLDLRLAGTEAFF. The CDR3 DNA follows: TGTGCCAGCAGCTTAGATCTGCGGCTGGCGGGCACTGAAGCTTTCTTT.

CDR3 loop: CASSLWGGMGEQYF. CDR3 bases: TGTGCCAGCAGTTTATGGGGCGGGATGGGGGAGCAGTACTTC. The V gene is TRBV28, the J gene TRBJ2-7, with D perhaps TRBD2 (6 bases). Trimming removed 0 bases at V and 7 bases at J, with 13 bases between. The germline gives CDR1 MDHEN, CDR2 SYDVKM. This CDR3 has 14 amino acids.

The chain couples TRBV5-6 to TRBJ2-7, with unresolved D. This CDR3 spans 15 amino acids. V shed 4 bases and J shed 0 bases, with 14 bases lying between them. The V gene's germline CDR1 is SGHDT and CDR2 YYEEEE. CDR3 nucleotides: TGTGCCAGCAGCGGAACCGGGTTCTACTCCTACGAGCAGTACTTC. Its protein product is CASSGTGFYSYEQYF.

The chain recombines TRBV11-3 with TRBJ2-2; no firm D call. This CDR3 contains 16 residues. V was clipped by 2 bases and J by 6 bases, with 16 bases between them. From germline, CDR1 is SGHNT and CDR2 YENEEA. The CDR3 protein is CASSLRATYPPGELFF. In nucleotides, the CDR3 is TGTGCCAGCAGCTTAAGGGCTACCTACCCCCCCGGGGAGCTGTTTTTT.

This chain links TRBV9 with TRBJ2-3; D possibly corresponds to TRBD1 (5 bases). The CDR3 is 14 residues long. Germline V lookup: CDR1 SGDLS, CDR2 YYNGEE. V was cut by 0 bases and J by 4 bases, with 9 bases left in between. The DNA of the CDR3 is TGTGCCAGCAGCGTAGATGGGGCCGCAGATACGCAGTATTTT. Amino acid sequence: CASSVDGAADTQYF.

The chain carries TRBV2 and TRBJ2-1, with TRBD2 matching over 14 bases. The CDR3 is 16 residues long. Germline V CDR1 and CDR2: SNHLY, FYNNEI. V was clipped by 7 bases and J by 4 bases; unmatched bases: 6. The CDR3 DNA reads as TGTGCCAGCATAGGGACTAGCGGGAGAGCTTACAATGAGCAGTTCTTC. The encoded protein is CASIGTSGRAYNEQFF.

The V gene is TRBV7-9, the J gene TRBJ1-1; D is possibly TRBD1 (5 bases). The CDR3 is made up of 13 amino acids. The ends were cut back, 0 bases at V and 4 bases at J, with 6 bases in the middle. CDR1 and CDR2 from the germline V gene are SEHNR and FQNEAQ (reference sequence). CDR3 sequence (DNA): TGTGCCAGCAGCTTAGCACAGGCCACTGAAGCTTTCTTT. As protein: CASSLAQATEAFF.

J is TRBJ1-2 and V is TRBV30; the D gene is possibly TRBD1 (6 bases). Germline loops: CDR1 GTSNPN, CDR2 SVGIG (reference sequence). This CDR3 has 13 residues. V was cut by 1 base and J by 4 bases, with 10 bases left in between. Here the CDR3 DNA reads TGTGCCTGGAGTGACAGGGTGGTCTATGGCTACACCTTC. Translated: CAWSDRVVYGYTF.

This clone was seen only once. V is TRBV2 and J is TRBJ2-7; a possible D gene is TRBD1 (5 bases). The CDR3 contains 11 residues. Trimming removed 7 bases from V and 6 bases from J, with 10 bases in between. The germline gives CDR1 SNHLY, CDR2 FYNNEI. The chain's CDR3 is CASKDTGEQYF. In DNA, the CDR3 is TGTGCCAGCAAGGACACCGGCGAGCAGTACTTC.

V gene TRBV7-6 combines with J gene TRBJ2-1, with D uncertain. This CDR3 region has 13 residues. Trimming left V 3 bases short and J 4 bases short, with 7 bases between. Germline loops: CDR1 SGHVS, CDR2 FNYEAQ. The CDR3 bases are TGTGCCAGCAGCTTCGGACGGTACAATGAGCAGTTCTTC. Its protein is CASSFGRYNEQFF.

Only one count was recorded for this clone. The chain carries TRBV5-1 and TRBJ1-3; D ambiguous. The V gene lost 5 bases and the J gene lost 2 bases, with 8 bases spanning the gap. This CDR3 has 13 residues. The germline gives CDR1 SGHRS, CDR2 YFSETQ. The CDR3 DNA sequence: TGCGCCAGCAGGGGAGAAACTGGAAACACCATATATTTT. It codes for CASRGETGNTIYF.

V gene TRBV4-1 combines with J gene TRBJ2-1; a weak D match, TRBD2 (6 bases). This CDR3 is 17 amino acids long. Trimming pared 0 bases from V and 0 bases from J, leaving 12 bases between. CDR1 and CDR2 from the germline V gene are MGHRA and YSYEKL. The CDR3 DNA sequence: TGCGCCAGCAGCCAAGACGGTGCGGGGAGCTCCTACAATGAGCAGTTCTTC. Protein: CASSQDGAGSSYNEQFF.

J is TRBJ2-1 and V is TRBV11-3; a possible D gene is TRBD2 (6 bases). This CDR3 has 13 residues. From germline, CDR1 is SGHNT and CDR2 YENEEA. Trimming cost V 6 bases and J 7 bases, with 13 bases left between them. The CDR3 protein is CASRGGGANEQFF. As DNA, the CDR3 is TGTGCCAGCAGGGGTGGAGGGGCGAATGAGCAGTTCTTC. The entire variable domain, with the rest obtained from reference TRBV11-3 and TRBJ2-1, is as follows: EAGVVQSPRYKIIEKKQPVAFWCNPISGHNTLYWYLQNLGQGPELLIRYENEEAVDDSQLPKDRFSAERLKGVDSTLKIQPAELGDSAVYLCASRGGGANEQFFGPGTRLTVL.

The rearrangement uses TRBV7-9 and TRBJ1-4; 7 bases agree with TRBD1. V dropped 1 base and J dropped 0; count of bases not matched to a gene: 5. The CDR3 length is 17 residues. From germline, CDR1 is SEHNR and CDR2 FQNEAQ (reference sequence). This chain's CDR3 is CASSLGQGGTTNEKLFF. Written as DNA, the CDR3 is TGTGCCAGCAGCTTAGGACAGGGCGGAACAACTAATGAAAAACTGTTTTTT.

This clone was detected a few times. The chain is built from TRBV4-1 and TRBJ2-6; D is tentatively TRBD1 or TRBD2 (6 bases each). This CDR3 is 17 amino acids long. Trimming removed 4 bases at V and 3 bases at J, with 16 bases between. The germline gives CDR1 MGHRA, CDR2 YSYEKL. CDR3 in amino acids: CASSPSSGANGANVLTF. The CDR3 bases are TGCGCCAGCAGCCCTAGCTCGGGGGCTAATGGGGCCAACGTCCTGACTTTC.

The rearrangement uses TRBV6-5 and TRBJ2-7; D perhaps matches TRBD2 (5 bases). CDR1 and CDR2 from the germline V gene are MNHEY and SVGAGI. CDR3 size: 16 residues. Trimming removed 0 bases from V and 0 bases from J, with 12 bases in between. CDR3 DNA: TGTGCCAGCAGTTACTCAGGCCGGGGAAGCTCCTACGAGCAGTACTTC. It encodes CASSYSGRGSSYEQYF.

The gene calls are TRBV18 and TRBJ2-2, with D perhaps TRBD2 (5 bases). Germline V gene data show CDR1 as KGHSH and CDR2 as LQKENI. V gave up 2 bases and J gave up 7 bases, with 11 bases separating them. CDR3 length: 14 residues. The CDR3 spells CASSPFEGYGELFF. In nucleotides, the CDR3 is TGTGCCAGCTCACCATTTGAGGGATACGGGGAGCTGTTTTTT. The complete variable domain, with remaining parts taken from reference TRBV18 and TRBJ2-2, reads NAGVMQNPRHLVRRRGQEARLRCSPMKGHSHVYWYRQLPEEGLKFMVYLQKENIIDESGMPKERFSAEFPKEGPSILRIQQVVRGDSAAYFCASSPFEGYGELFFGEGSRLTVL.